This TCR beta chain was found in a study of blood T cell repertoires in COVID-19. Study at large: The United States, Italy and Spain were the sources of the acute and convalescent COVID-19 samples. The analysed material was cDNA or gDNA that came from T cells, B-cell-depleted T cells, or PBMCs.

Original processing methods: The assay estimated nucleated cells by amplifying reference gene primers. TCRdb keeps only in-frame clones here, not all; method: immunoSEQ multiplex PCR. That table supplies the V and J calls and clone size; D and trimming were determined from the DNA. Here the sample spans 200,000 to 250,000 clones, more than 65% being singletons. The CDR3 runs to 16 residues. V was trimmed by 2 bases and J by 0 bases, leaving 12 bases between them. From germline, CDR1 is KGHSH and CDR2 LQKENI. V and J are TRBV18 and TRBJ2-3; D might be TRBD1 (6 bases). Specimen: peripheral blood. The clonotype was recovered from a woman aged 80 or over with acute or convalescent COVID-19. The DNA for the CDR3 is TGTGCCAGCTCACCAAGGACAGTTTCTAGCACAGATACGCAGTATTTT. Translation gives CASSPRTVSSTDTQYF.